The sequence of this T cell receptor (beta chain) was determined in a study of blood T cell repertoires in COVID-19. Study-wide background: COVID-19 samples collected from the United States, Italy and Spain covered acute and convalescent phases. Sources were T cells, B-cell-depleted T cells, or PBMCs; the material itself was cDNA or gDNA.

The repertoire was sequenced with immunoSEQ multiplex PCR; TCRdb's copy has only in-frame clones and lacks some. The data hold about 210,000 clones, with approximately 80% observed a single time. The V segment lost 2 bases and the J segment 6 bases; nucleotides outside the gene matches: 4. Germline V gene lookup returns CDR1 MNHEY and CDR2 SVGEGT. This CDR3 has 14 residues. The chain is built from TRBV6-2 or TRBV6-3 and TRBJ1-5, with 7 positions matching TRBD1. The sample consisted of peripheral blood. This TCR came from a man aged 40-55 years who had recovered from COVID-19. Written as DNA, the CDR3 is TGTGCCAGCAGTTACAGCAACAGGGGTCAGCCCCAGCATTTT. The encoded protein is CASSYSNRGQPQHF.